The rows below give T cell receptor beta chains drawn from one sample of a study of blood T cell repertoires in COVID-19. Here immunoSEQ multiplex PCR was the method, and the copy in TCRdb shows in-frame clones only, minus some. The profile covers around 52,000 clones, with roughly four fifths appearing a single time and 8.2% taken by the ten largest. Input material: peripheral blood. The receptors stem from an elderly woman with acute or convalescent COVID-19. CDR3s include the opening cysteine and the closing phenylalanine or tryptophan. A D gene is named only where the DNA matches it firmly. A row's size may be missing; if present it is once, few, many or a size class.

clone_size | j_call | v_call | d_call | cdr3_nt | cdr3_aa
. | TRBJ1-5 | TRBV6-6 | TRBD1 | TGTGCCAGCAGTTCGCAGGGGGCTAGTCAGCCCCAGCATTTT | CASSSQGASQPQHF
. | TRBJ1-2 | TRBV18 | . | TGTGCCAGCTCATCCCTCTATGGCTACACCTTC | CASSSLYGYTF
few | TRBJ1-2 | TRBV6-5 | TRBD1 | TGTGCCAGCAGGCCCCCGACAGGGGGCGGAGGGGGCTACACCTTC | CASRPPTGGGGGYTF
. | TRBJ2-6 | TRBV4-1 | . | TGCGCCAGCAGCCAAGATTCCGCGGGGGGGGCCAACGTCCTGACTTTC | CASSQDSAGGANVLTF
. | TRBJ1-2 | TRBV6-5 | . | TGTGCCAGCAGGAACACGGGGGTAGGCTATGGCTACACCTTC | CASRNTGVGYGYTF
. | TRBJ1-6 | TRBV16 | . | TGTGCCAGCAGCCACCCGGACAAAGCCCCTAATTCACCCCTCCACTTT | CASSHPDKAPNSPLHF
. | TRBJ1-1 | TRBV6-5 | . | TGTGCCAGCAGTTACTCCGGCACAGTGAACACTGAAGCTTTCTTT | CASSYSGTVNTEAFF
. | TRBJ2-3 | TRBV7-3 | . | TGTGCCAGCAGCCCAGGGAGCGGGCGCACAGATACGCAGTATTTT | CASSPGSGRTDTQYF
. | TRBJ1-3 | TRBV18 | TRBD1 | TGTGCCAGCTCACCACGGGAACAGGGGAACACCATATATTTT | CASSPREQGNTIYF
. | TRBJ1-4 | TRBV18 | . | TGTGCCAGCTCAGCCGACAACGGAAGGCTGTTTTTT | CASSADNGRLFF
. | TRBJ2-3 | TRBV20-1 | TRBD2 | TGCAGTGCTAGTGGCTCGGGAGGGCCAGCAGGGACCACCAGAGATACGCAGTATTTT | CSASGSGGPAGTTRDTQYF
. | TRBJ1-1 | TRBV7-8 | . | TGTGCCAGCAGGCAAACCACAGCTGAAGCTTTCTTT | CASRQTTAEAFF
. | TRBJ1-4 | TRBV11-2 | TRBD1 | TGTGCCAGCAGCTTAACCCGGACAGGGGTTGATGAAAAACTGTTTTTT | CASSLTRTGVDEKLFF
. | TRBJ1-5 | TRBV5-5 | TRBD1 | TGTGCCAGCAGCTTGGGACAGGGGACGAATCAGCCCCAGCATTTT | CASSLGQGTNQPQHF
. | TRBJ2-7 | TRBV18 | TRBD1 | TGTGCCAGCTCACCCGGGACAGGGGGTTTCGAGCAGTACTTC | CASSPGTGGFEQYF
once | TRBJ2-3 | TRBV7-3 | TRBD2 | TGTGCCAGCAGCTTAAGCGTCGGGGGGGCCTCTAGCACAGATACGCAGTATTTT | CASSLSVGGASSTDTQYF
. | TRBJ1-1 | TRBV5-1 | . | TGCGCCAGCAGCTTCACCACGGACACTGAAGCTTTCTTT | CASSFTTDTEAFF
. | TRBJ1-6 | TRBV30 | TRBD1 | TGTGCCTGGAGCCCCGGACAGGTGAAGAATTCACCCCTCCACTTT | CAWSPGQVKNSPLHF
. | TRBJ1-4 | TRBV6-1 | . | TGTGCCGCTCGGGGTGCAACTAATGAAAAACTGTTTTTT | CAARGATNEKLFF
. | TRBJ1-3 | TRBV5-1 | TRBD1 | TGCGCCAGCAGCTTGTCGACAGGGGCCTCTGGAAACACCATATATTTT | CASSLSTGASGNTIYF
. | TRBJ2-5 | TRBV18 | . | TGTGCCAGCGATAACCGGGAGACCCAGTACTTC | CASDNRETQYF
few | TRBJ2-2 | TRBV18 | . | TGTGCCAGCTCACCACCGAATAGCCTGGCGGTGGCCGGGGAGCTGTTTTTT | CASSPPNSLAVAGELFF
. | TRBJ1-5 | TRBV5-1 | . | TGCGCCAGCAGCTACTCCGCAGGGGTCCCAAATCAGCCCCAGCATTTT | CASSYSAGVPNQPQHF
. | TRBJ2-1 | TRBV6-5 | TRBD2 | TGTGCCAGCAGTTTACGACCGGGACTAGCGGGCAATGAGCAGTTCTTC | CASSLRPGLAGNEQFF
. | TRBJ2-1 | TRBV4-1 | . | TGCGCCAGCAGCCAATTTAGCATCGATGAGCAGTTCTTC | CASSQFSIDEQFF
. | TRBJ2-2 | TRBV2 | TRBD1 | TGTGCCAGCAGTGGACAGGGGGCGATCGGGGAGCTGTTTTTT | CASSGQGAIGELFF
once | TRBJ2-1 | TRBV7-8 | . | TGTGCCAGCAGAAGGGGGGGAAGCTCCTACAATGAGCAGTTCTTC | CASRRGGSSYNEQFF
. | TRBJ2-2 | TRBV18 | TRBD2 | TGTGCCAGCTCACCATCGGGCGGGAGGGCCGACACCGGGGAGCTGTTTTTT | CASSPSGGRADTGELFF
. | TRBJ2-2 | TRBV6-4 | . | TGTGCCAGTAGAAATGCAAACCCAGGCGGGGAGCTGTTTTTT | CASRNANPGGELFF
. | TRBJ2-1 | TRBV6-5 | TRBD1 | TGTGCCAGCAGTTACTATCAGGGACAGGGAAAAAATGAGCAGTTCTTC | CASSYYQGQGKNEQFF
medium-sized | TRBJ2-2 | TRBV7-6 | TRBD1 | TGTGCCAGCAGCTTATTTGGAACAGGGGGCGAGGACGGGGAGCTGTTTTTT | CASSLFGTGGEDGELFF
once | TRBJ2-1 | TRBV4-1 | TRBD2 | TGCGCCAGCAGCCAAGAAAGAAGCGGGAGGGGCAACAATGAGCAGTTCTTC | CASSQERSGRGNNEQFF
once | TRBJ2-3 | TRBV19 | TRBD1 | TGTGCCAGTAGGGGACCTAGGACAGGGGCAGATACGCAGTATTTT | CASRGPRTGADTQYF
. | TRBJ2-3 | TRBV28 | . | TGTGCCAGCCGAATCGGGACAAAGTCCCCAGATACGCAGTATTTT | CASRIGTKSPDTQYF
. | TRBJ2-5 | TRBV27 | . | TGTGCCAGCAGGAACCAGGGGAATAGGGAGACCCAGTACTTC | CASRNQGNRETQYF
. | TRBJ1-3 | TRBV4-1 | . | TGCGCCAGCAGCCAACCAGGCTCTGGAAACACCATATATTTT | CASSQPGSGNTIYF
. | TRBJ2-2 | TRBV21-1 | . | TGTGCCAGCAGCAAAGTGAGATATAACACCGGGGAGCTGTTTTTT | CASSKVRYNTGELFF
. | TRBJ2-7 | TRBV2 | . | TGTGCCAGCAGAAACGGGGGGCGAAAAGTCTACGAGCAGTACTTC | CASRNGGRKVYEQYF
few | TRBJ2-7 | TRBV4-1 | . | TGCGCCAGCAGCCAAGAGGTCGGGCAGGGTTACGAGCAGTACTTC | CASSQEVGQGYEQYF
. | TRBJ1-2 | TRBV27 | TRBD1 | TGTGCCAGCAGGAGACAGGGGGAAATGGCTAACTATGGCTACACCTTC | CASRRQGEMANYGYTF
. | TRBJ2-1 | TRBV7-8 | TRBD2 | TGTGCCAGCAGCCAACGGAGGACTAGCGGGAGGGGCTCCTACAATGAGCAGTTCTTC | CASSQRRTSGRGSYNEQFF
. | TRBJ2-2 | TRBV9 | . | TGTGCCAGCAGCGTTTCGACAGTGGCCGGGGAGCTGTTTTTT | CASSVSTVAGELFF